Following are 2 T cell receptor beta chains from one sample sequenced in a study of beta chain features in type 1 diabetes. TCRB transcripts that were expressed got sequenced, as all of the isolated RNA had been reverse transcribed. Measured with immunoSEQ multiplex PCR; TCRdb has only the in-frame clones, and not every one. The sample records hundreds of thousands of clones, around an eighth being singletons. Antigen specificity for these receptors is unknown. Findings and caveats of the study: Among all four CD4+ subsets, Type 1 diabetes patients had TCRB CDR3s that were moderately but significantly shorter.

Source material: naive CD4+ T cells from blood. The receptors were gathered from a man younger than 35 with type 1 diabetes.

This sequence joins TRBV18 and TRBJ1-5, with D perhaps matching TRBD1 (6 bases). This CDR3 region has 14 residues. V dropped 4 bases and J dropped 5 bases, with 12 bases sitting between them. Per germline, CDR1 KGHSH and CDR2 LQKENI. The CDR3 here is CASSQQGGDQPQHF. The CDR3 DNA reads TGTGCCAGCTCACAACAGGGTGGGGATCAGCCCCAGCATTTT.

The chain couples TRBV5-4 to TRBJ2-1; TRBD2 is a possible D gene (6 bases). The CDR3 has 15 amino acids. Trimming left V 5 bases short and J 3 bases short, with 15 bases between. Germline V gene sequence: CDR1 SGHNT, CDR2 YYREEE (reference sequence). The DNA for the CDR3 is TGTGCCAGCAGTGGACTTGGGGAGGACTACAATGAGCAGTTCTTC. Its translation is CASSGLGEDYNEQFF.